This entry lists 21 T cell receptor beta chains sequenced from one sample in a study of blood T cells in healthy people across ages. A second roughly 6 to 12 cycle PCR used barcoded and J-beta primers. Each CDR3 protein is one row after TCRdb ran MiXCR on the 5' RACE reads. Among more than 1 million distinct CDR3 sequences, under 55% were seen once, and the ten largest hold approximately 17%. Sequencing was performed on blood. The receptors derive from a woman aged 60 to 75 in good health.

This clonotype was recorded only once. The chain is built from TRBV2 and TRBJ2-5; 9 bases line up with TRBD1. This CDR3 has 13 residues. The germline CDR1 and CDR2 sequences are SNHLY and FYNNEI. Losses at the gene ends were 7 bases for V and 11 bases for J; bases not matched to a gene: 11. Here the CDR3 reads CASNQDRGHKQYF. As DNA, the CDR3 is TGTGCCAGCAACCAGGACAGGGGCCACAAGCAGTACTTC.

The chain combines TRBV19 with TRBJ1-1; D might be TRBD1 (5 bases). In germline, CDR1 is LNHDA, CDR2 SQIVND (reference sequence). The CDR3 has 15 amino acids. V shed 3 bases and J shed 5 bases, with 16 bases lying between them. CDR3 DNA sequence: TGTGCCAGTAGTATTCCGATGGGGGGTGGAACTGAAGCTTTCTTT. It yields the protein CASSIPMGGGTEAFF.

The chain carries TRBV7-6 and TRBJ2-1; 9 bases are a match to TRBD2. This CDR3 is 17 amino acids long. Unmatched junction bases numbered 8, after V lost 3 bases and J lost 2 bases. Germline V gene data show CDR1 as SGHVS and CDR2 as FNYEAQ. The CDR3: CASSFAGGAGPYNEQFF. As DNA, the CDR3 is TGTGCCAGCAGCTTTGCGGGGGGGGCGGGACCCTACAATGAGCAGTTCTTC. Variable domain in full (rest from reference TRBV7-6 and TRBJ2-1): GAGVSQSPRYKVTKRGQDVALRCDPISGHVSLYWYRQALGQGPEFLTYFNYEAQQDKSGLPNDRFSAERPEGSISTLTIQRTEQRDSAMYRCASSFAGGAGPYNEQFFGPGTRLTVL.

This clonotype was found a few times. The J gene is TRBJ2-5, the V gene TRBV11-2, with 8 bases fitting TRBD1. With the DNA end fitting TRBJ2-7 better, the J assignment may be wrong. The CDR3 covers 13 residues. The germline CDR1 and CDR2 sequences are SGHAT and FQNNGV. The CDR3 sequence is CASNTGTGGEQYF. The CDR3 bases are TGTGCCAGCAACACCGGGACAGGCGGCGAGCAGTACTTC.

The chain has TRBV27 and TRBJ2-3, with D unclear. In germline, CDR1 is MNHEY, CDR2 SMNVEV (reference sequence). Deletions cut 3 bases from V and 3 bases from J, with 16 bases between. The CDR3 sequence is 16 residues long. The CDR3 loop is CASSFGRKTATDTQYF. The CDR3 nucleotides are TGTGCCAGCAGTTTTGGTAGGAAAACAGCAACAGATACGCAGTATTTT.

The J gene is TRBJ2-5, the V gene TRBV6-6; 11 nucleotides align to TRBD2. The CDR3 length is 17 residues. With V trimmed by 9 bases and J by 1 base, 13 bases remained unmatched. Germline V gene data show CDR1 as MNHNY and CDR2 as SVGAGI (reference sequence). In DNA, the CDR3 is TGTGCCAGTAGTCAATGGGGGACTAGCGGACTCCAAGAGACCCAGTACTTC. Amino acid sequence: CASSQWGTSGLQETQYF.

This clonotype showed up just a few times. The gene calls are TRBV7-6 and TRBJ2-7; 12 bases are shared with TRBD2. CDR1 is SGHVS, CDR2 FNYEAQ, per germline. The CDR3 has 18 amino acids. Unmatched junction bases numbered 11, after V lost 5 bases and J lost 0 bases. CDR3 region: CASSLVPGTSGPSYEQYF. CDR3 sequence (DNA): TGTGCCAGCAGCCTAGTCCCCGGGACTAGCGGGCCCTCCTACGAGCAGTACTTC.

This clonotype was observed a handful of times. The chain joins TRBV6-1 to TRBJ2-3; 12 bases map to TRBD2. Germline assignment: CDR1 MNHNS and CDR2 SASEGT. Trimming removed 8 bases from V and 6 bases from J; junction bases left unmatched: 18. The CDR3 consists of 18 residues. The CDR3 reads CASSTGTSGSQRRDTQYF. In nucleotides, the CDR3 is TGTGCCAGCTCGACCGGGACTAGCGGGTCCCAACGTAGGGATACGCAGTATTTT.

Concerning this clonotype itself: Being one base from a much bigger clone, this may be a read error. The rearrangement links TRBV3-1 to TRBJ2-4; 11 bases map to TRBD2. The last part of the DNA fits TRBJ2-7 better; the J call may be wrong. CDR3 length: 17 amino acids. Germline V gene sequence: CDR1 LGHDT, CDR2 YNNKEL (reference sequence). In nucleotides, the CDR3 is TGTGCCAACAGCCAAGTCGGGCCAGGGACTAGCGGCTACGAGCAGTACTTC. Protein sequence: CANSQVGPGTSGYEQYF.

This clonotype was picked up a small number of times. The CDR3 DNA is TGCGCCAGCAGCCAAGATGGGGGGTTTCCGCAGTATTTT. It codes for CASSQDGGFPQYF. The chain combines TRBV4-1 with TRBJ2-3; D perhaps matches TRBD2 (6 bases). The CDR3 is 13 amino acids. Germline V gene data show CDR1 as MGHRA and CDR2 as YSYEKL. Trimming stripped 0 bases from V and 10 bases from J, with 11 bases between.

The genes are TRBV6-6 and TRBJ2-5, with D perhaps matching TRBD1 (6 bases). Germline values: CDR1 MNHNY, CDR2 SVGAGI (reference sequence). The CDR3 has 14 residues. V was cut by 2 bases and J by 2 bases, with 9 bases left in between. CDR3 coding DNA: TGTGCCAGCAGTTACCCGGACAGTCAAGAGACCCAGTACTTC. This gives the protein CASSYPDSQETQYF.

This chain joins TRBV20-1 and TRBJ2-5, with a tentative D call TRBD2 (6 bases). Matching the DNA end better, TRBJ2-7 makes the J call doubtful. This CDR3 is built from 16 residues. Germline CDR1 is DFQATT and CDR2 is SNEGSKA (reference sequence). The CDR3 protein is CSARSGTGSFPHEQYF. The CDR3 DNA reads TGCAGTGCTAGATCGGGGACTGGCAGCTTCCCGCACGAGCAGTACTTC.

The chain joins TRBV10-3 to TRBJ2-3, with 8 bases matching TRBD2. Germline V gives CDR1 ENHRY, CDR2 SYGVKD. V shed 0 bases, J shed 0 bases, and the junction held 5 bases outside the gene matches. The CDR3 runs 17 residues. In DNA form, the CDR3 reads TGTGCCATCAGTGAGTCGATGGCTAGCGGGAGCACAGATACGCAGTATTTT. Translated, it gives CAISESMASGSTDTQYF.

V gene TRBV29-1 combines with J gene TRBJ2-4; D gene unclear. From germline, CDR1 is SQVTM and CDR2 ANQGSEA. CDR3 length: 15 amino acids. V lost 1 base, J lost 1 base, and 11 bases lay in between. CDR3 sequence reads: CSVEVSRSAKNIQYF. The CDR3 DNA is TGCAGCGTTGAAGTTTCTCGCTCTGCCAAAAACATTCAGTACTTC.

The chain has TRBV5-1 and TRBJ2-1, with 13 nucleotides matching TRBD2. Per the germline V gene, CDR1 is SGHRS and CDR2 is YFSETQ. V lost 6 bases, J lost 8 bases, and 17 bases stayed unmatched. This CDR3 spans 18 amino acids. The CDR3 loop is CASNPSGLAGVSADEQFF. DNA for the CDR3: TGCGCCAGCAACCCCTCCGGACTAGCGGGAGTATCCGCCGATGAGCAGTTCTTC.

This chain's CDR3 is CASSQDRTGRQPQHF. DNA for the CDR3: TGTGCCAGCAGCCAAGACCGGACAGGGAGGCAGCCCCAGCATTTT. The chain uses TRBV4-2 and TRBJ1-5; 8 bases line up with TRBD1. This CDR3 has 15 amino acids. Germline values: CDR1 LGHNA, CDR2 YNFKEQ. J gave up 7 bases and V 0 bases, and 5 bases lay outside the gene matches.

The CDR3 sequence is CASSFDNGTSKNIQYF. The CDR3 coding sequence is TGCGCCAGCAGCTTTGATAACGGGACATCTAAAAACATTCAGTACTTC. The V and J genes are TRBV5-1 and TRBJ2-4, with D perhaps matching TRBD1 (6 bases). The CDR3 extends over 16 amino acids. V was pared by 2 bases and J by 4 bases, with 16 bases between. Looked up from germline, CDR1 is SGHRS and CDR2 is YFSETQ.

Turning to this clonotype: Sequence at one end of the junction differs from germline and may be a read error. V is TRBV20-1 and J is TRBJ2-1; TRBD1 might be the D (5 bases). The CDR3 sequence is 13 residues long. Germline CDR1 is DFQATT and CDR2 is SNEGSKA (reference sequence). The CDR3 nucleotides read TGCAGCGCTAGGGGCCCGATTTACAATGAGCAGTTCTTC. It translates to CSARGPIYNEQFF.

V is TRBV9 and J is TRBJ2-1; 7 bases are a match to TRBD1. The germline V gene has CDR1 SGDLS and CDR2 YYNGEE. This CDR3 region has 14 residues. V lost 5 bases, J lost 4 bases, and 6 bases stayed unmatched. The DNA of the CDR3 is TGTGCCAGCAGTGTCGGGACAGCGTACAATGAGCAGTTCTTC. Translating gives CASSVGTAYNEQFF.

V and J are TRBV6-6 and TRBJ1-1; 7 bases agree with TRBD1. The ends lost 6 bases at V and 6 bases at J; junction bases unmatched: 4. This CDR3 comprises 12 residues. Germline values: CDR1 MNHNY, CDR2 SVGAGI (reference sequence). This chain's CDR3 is CASSLTGSEAFF. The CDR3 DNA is TGTGCCAGCAGCCTGACAGGGTCTGAAGCTTTCTTT.

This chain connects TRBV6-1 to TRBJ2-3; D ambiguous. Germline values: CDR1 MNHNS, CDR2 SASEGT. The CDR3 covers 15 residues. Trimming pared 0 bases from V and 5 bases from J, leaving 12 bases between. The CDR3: CASSEAPSFGDTQYF. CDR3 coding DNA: TGTGCCAGCAGTGAAGCCCCTTCGTTCGGAGATACGCAGTATTTT.